This TCR beta chain was sequenced during a study of T cells after yellow fever vaccination. Study-wide findings and caveats: High-abundance clonotypes from the bulk population could contaminate FACS-sorted repertoires. Only a small proportion of the clonotypes turned up in both the CD4 and the CD8 compartments, likely arising from convergent recombination. Primary-vaccination clones mostly resurfaced post-booster (around 96% CD4, just under 90% CD8).

This clonotype was counted a few times. No antigen is known for it. The germline gives CDR1 SGHRS, CDR2 YFSETQ. This CDR3 region has 14 residues. Trimming cost V 4 bases and J 5 bases; bases outside gene matches: 8. The study made its TCR cDNA through 5'RACE template switching. That step introduced a universal primer site along with UMIs. One entry per CDR3 protein results from TCRdb running MiXCR on the 5' RACE reads. The table has about 580,000 distinct CDR3 sequences, 17% seen once. The receptor was isolated from a young man who received the YFV17D yellow fever vaccine. Sequencing used PBMCs, obtained less than 6 days after the first yellow fever vaccination. The chain uses TRBV5-1 and TRBJ2-7, with 8 bases aligning to TRBD1. This chain's CDR3 is CASSPNTDRDEQYF. CDR3 bases: TGCGCCAGCAGCCCGAATACGGACAGGGACGAGCAGTACTTC.